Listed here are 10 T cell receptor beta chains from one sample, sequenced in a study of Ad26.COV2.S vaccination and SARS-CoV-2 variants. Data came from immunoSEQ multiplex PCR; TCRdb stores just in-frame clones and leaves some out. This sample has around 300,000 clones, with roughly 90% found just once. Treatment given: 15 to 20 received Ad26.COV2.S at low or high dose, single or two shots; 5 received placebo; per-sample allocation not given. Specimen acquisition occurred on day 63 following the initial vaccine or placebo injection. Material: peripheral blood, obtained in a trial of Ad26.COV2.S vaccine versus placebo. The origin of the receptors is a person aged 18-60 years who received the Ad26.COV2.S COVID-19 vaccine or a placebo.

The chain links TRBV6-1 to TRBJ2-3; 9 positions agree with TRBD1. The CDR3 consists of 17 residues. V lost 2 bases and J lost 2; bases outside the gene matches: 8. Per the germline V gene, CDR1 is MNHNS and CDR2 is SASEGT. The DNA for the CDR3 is TGTGCCAGCAGTGAAACCGGGACAGGGTTTATCACAGATACGCAGTATTTT. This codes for CASSETGTGFITDTQYF.

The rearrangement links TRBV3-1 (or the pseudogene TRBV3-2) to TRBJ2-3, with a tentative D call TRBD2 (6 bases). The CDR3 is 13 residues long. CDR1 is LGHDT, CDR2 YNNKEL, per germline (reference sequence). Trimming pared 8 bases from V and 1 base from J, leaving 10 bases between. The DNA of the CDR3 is TGTGCCAGCGCAGAGCGGGGCACAGATACGCAGTATTTT. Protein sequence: CASAERGTDTQYF.

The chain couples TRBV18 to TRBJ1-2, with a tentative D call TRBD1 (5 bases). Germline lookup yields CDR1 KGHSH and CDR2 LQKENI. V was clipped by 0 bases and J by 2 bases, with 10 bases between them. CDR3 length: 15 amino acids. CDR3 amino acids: CASSPPGTANYGYTF. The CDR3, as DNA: TGTGCCAGCTCACCACCTGGGACGGCAAACTATGGCTACACCTTC.

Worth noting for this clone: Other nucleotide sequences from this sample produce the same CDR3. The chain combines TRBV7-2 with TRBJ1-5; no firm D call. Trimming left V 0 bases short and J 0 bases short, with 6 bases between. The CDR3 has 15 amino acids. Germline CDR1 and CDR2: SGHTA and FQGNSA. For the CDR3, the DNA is TGTGCCAGCAGCTTAGCCGGATATAGCAATCAGCCCCAGCATTTT. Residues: CASSLAGYSNQPQHF.

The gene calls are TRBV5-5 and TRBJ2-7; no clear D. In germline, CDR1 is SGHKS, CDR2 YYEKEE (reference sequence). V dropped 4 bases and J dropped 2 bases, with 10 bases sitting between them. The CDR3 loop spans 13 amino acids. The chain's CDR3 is CASSRPPTYEQYF. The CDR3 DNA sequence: TGTGCCAGCAGCCGCCCTCCGACCTACGAGCAGTACTTC.

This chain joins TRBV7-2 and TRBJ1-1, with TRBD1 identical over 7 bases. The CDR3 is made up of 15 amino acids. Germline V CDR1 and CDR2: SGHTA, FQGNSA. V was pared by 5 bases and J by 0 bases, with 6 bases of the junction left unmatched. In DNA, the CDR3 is TGTGCCAGCAGCCCAACCGGGACAGTGAACACTGAAGCTTTCTTT. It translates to CASSPTGTVNTEAFF.

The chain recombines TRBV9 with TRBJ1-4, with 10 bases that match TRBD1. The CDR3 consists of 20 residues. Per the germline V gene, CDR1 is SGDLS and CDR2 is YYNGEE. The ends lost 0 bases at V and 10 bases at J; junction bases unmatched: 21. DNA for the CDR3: TGTGCCAGCAGCGTAGGGCGACAGGGGGCGACTAGTAGTACCGGTGGAAAACTGTTTTTT. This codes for CASSVGRQGATSSTGGKLFF. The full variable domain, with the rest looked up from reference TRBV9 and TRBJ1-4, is DSGVTQTPKHLITATGQRVTLRCSPRSGDLSVYWYQQSLDQGLQFLIQYYNGEERAKGNILERFSAQQFPDLHSELNLSSLELGDSALYFCASSVGRQGATSSTGGKLFFGSGTQLSVL.

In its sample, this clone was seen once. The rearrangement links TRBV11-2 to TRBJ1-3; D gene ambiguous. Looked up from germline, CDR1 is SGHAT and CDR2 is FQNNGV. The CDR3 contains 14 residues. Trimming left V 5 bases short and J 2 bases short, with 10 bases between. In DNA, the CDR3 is TGTGCCAGCAGCCCACACCGGACTGGAAACACCATATATTTT. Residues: CASSPHRTGNTIYF.

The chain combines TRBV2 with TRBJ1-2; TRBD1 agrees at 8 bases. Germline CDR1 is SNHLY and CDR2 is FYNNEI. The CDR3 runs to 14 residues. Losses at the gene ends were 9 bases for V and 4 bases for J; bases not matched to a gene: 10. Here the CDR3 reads CASTQGARVYGYTF. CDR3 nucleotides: TGTGCCAGTACGCAGGGGGCGCGGGTCTATGGCTACACCTTC.

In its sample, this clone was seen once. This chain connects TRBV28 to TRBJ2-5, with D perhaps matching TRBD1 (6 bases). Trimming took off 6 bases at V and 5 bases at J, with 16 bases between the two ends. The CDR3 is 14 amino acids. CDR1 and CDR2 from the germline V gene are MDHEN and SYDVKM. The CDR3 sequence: CASRTLQGSETQYF. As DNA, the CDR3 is TGTGCCAGCAGGACCTTACAGGGATCCGAGACCCAGTACTTC. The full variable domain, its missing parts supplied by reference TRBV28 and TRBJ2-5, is DVKVTQSSRYLVKRTGEKVFLECVQDMDHENMFWYRQDPGLGLRLIYFSYDVKMKEKGDIPEGYSVSREKKERFSLILESASTNQTSMYLCASRTLQGSETQYFGPGTRLLVL.